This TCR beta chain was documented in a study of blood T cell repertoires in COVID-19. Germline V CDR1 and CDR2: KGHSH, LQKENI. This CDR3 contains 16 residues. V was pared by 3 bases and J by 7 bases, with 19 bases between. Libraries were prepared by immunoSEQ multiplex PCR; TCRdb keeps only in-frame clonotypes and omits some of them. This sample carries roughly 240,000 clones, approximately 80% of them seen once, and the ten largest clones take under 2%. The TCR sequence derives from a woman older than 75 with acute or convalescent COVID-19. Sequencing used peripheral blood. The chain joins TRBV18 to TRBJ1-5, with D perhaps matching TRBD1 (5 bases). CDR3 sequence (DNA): TGTGCCAGCTCACCCCTCCCCACAGGTGATTTCCAGCCCCAGCATTTT. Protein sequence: CASSPLPTGDFQPQHF.